Presented here are 2 T cell receptor beta chains from one specimen sequenced in a study of cytomegalovirus exposure and HLA in healthy donors. Both 60 Vbeta primers and 13 Jbeta primers went into the PCR. The data were produced by immunoSEQ multiplex PCR, yet TCRdb's version contains in-frame clones alone and is incomplete. The table has about 150,000 clones, over 65% seen once; the top ten hold approximately 1.5%. The sample taken for sequencing was PBMCs. Receptor source: a woman aged 25-40 years in good health and CMV-seropositive.

This clone has only one observation. The J gene is TRBJ1-4, the V gene TRBV11-2, with 9 positions matching TRBD1. The CDR3 is 14 amino acids. From germline, CDR1 is SGHAT and CDR2 FQNNGV. The trim removed 4 bases at V and 8 bases at J, leaving 5 bases unmatched. The CDR3: CASSSGQGIEKLFF. The CDR3 DNA reads as TGTGCCAGCAGCTCGGGACAGGGCATCGAAAAACTGTTTTTT.

The genes are TRBV28 and TRBJ2-5; TRBD2 aligns across 12 bases. There are 15 residues in the CDR3. Germline assignment: CDR1 MDHEN and CDR2 SYDVKM. J lost 4 bases, V lost 6 bases, and 6 bases had no gene match. The CDR3 loop is CASRYTGLAGETQYF. The CDR3 DNA reads as TGTGCCAGCAGGTATACGGGACTAGCGGGAGAGACCCAGTACTTC.